Below are 20 T cell receptor beta chains sequenced from a single sample in a study of T cells after yellow fever vaccination. TCRdb fed the 5' RACE reads into MiXCR, producing one record per CDR3 protein. The data hold roughly 170,000 distinct CDR3 sequences, with roughly a tenth observed a single time. The specimen comprised CD8+ T cells sorted from PBMCs, sampled 45 days after the yellow fever booster vaccination. These receptors were collected from a man aged 18-30 years who received the YFV17D yellow fever vaccine.

This chain uses TRBV3-1 with TRBJ2-1, with D maybe TRBD1 (6 bases). Germline V lookup: CDR1 LGHDT, CDR2 YNNKEL (reference sequence). This CDR3 contains 16 residues. Trimming took off 6 bases at V and 5 bases at J, with 20 bases between the two ends. CDR3 sequence: CASSPNRQGYDNEQFF. In DNA form, the CDR3 reads TGTGCCAGCAGTCCTAACCGGCAGGGGTATGACAATGAGCAGTTCTTC.

The J gene is TRBJ2-1, the V gene TRBV24-1; TRBD1 matches 7 bases. With 3 bases clipped from V and 6 bases from J, the junction kept 7 bases outside the gene matches. The CDR3 runs 15 residues. Germline V gene sequence: CDR1 KGHDR, CDR2 SFDVKD. CDR3 in amino acids: CATSDLGTALNEQFF. The DNA of the CDR3 is TGTGCCACCAGTGATCTCGGGACAGCCCTCAATGAGCAGTTCTTC.

V gene TRBV6-5 combines with J gene TRBJ2-5; 8 nucleotides align to TRBD2. V shed 5 bases, J shed 3 bases, and the junction held 8 bases outside the gene matches. Per germline, CDR1 MNHEY and CDR2 SVGAGI. This CDR3 spans 15 amino acids. The DNA for the CDR3 is TGTGCCAGCAGTCCTACGACTAGCGATAAAGAGACCCAGTACTTC. Its translation is CASSPTTSDKETQYF.

The chain's CDR3 is CASSWGGTGDNEQFF. The CDR3 DNA is TGCGCCAGCAGTTGGGGCGGGACAGGGGACAATGAGCAGTTCTTC. The rearrangement joins TRBV5-1 to TRBJ2-1, with 10 bases lining up with TRBD1. Germline V gene lookup returns CDR1 SGHRS and CDR2 YFSETQ. The length of the CDR3 is 15 residues. V lost 5 bases, J lost 5 bases, and 7 bases stayed unmatched.

J is TRBJ2-2 and V is TRBV29-1, with a tentative D call TRBD2 (5 bases). From germline, CDR1 is SQVTM and CDR2 ANQGSEA. V was clipped by 2 bases and J by 6 bases, with 19 bases between them. CDR3 length equals 16 residues. The CDR3 sequence is CSVEHVGDLGSGELFF. The CDR3 region has the DNA TGCAGCGTTGAACATGTGGGAGACTTGGGTTCCGGGGAGCTGTTTTTT.

This chain connects TRBV6-6 to TRBJ1-1, with unresolved D. The CDR3 has 13 residues. V was pared by 0 bases and J by 6 bases, with 8 bases between. CDR1 is MNHNY and CDR2 is SVGAGI in the germline V gene (reference sequence). The CDR3 DNA sequence: TGTGCCAGCAGTTACTCGATATCGGCTGAAGCTTTCTTT. Translating it yields CASSYSISAEAFF.

The rearrangement joins TRBV12-3 or TRBV12-4 to TRBJ1-3; D might be TRBD1 (5 bases). V gave up 3 bases and J gave up 7 bases, with 10 bases separating them. This CDR3 region has 13 residues. CDR3 sequence reads: CASSFGAANTIYF. The CDR3, as DNA: TGTGCCAGCAGTTTTGGGGCAGCGAACACCATATATTTT.

This clonotype was detected ten times or more. The chain recombines TRBV7-9 with TRBJ2-5; D not certain. The length of the CDR3 is 13 residues. Trimming stripped 1 base from V and 3 bases from J, with 6 bases between. Germline V CDR1 and CDR2: SEHNR, FQNEAQ (reference sequence). The CDR3 reads CASSLGGEETQYF. The DNA for the CDR3 is TGTGCCAGCAGCTTAGGGGGTGAAGAGACCCAGTACTTC.

The chain carries TRBV6-2 or TRBV6-3 and TRBJ1-1, with 9 bases aligning to TRBD1. Germline loops: CDR1 MNHEY, CDR2 SVGEGT. This CDR3 spans 14 amino acids. V lost 7 bases and J lost 4; bases outside the gene matches: 7. The CDR3, as DNA: TGTGCCAGCACGTCTACAGGGGGCATCACTGAAGCTTTCTTT. Translation gives CASTSTGGITEAFF.

This clonotype was recorded a few times. V usage is TRBV4-2 and J usage is TRBJ2-1; 10 bases fit TRBD2. The CDR3 consists of 17 residues. Germline-derived CDR1 and CDR2 are LGHNA and YNFKEQ. J lost 7 bases, V lost 3 bases, and 12 bases had no gene match. The CDR3 nucleotides read TGTGCCAGCAGCCACCGAGGTGCCGAGCGGGGGGGTAATGAGCAGTTCTTC. It specifies CASSHRGAERGGNEQFF.

This clonotype showed up just a few times. V usage is TRBV12-3 or TRBV12-4 and J usage is TRBJ2-7; D tentatively reads TRBD1 or TRBD2 (5 bases each). The V end was cut by 7 bases, the J end by 2 bases, with 12 bases between. This CDR3 region has 13 residues. CDR3 bases: TGTGCCAGCAAGGGACGGATGACCTACGAGCAGTACTTC. Protein: CASKGRMTYEQYF.

This clonotype has only a few counts. The rearrangement joins TRBV6-5 to TRBJ2-7; TRBD1 aligns across 9 bases. In germline, CDR1 is MNHEY, CDR2 SVGAGI. The CDR3 loop spans 14 amino acids. Trimming removed 1 base from V and 7 bases from J; junction bases left unmatched: 5. The CDR3 nucleotides are TGTGCCAGCAGTTACTTACAGGGGGCGAAGGAGCAGTACTTC. Its translation: CASSYLQGAKEQYF.

This clonotype was picked up many times. The rearrangement links TRBV12-3 or TRBV12-4 to TRBJ2-5, with a possible D match to TRBD2 (5 bases). The CDR3 runs to 13 residues. V gave up 3 bases and J gave up 5 bases, with 10 bases separating them. DNA of the CDR3: TGTGCCAGCAGTTTTCAGGAGGCGGAGACCCAGTACTTC. Amino acids: CASSFQEAETQYF.

This chain joins TRBV5-1 and TRBJ2-1, with unresolved D. Trimming removed 0 bases at V and 5 bases at J, with 9 bases between. Per germline, CDR1 SGHRS and CDR2 YFSETQ. CDR3 length equals 14 residues. The CDR3 protein is CASSLEPLHNEQFF. The CDR3 region has the DNA TGCGCCAGCAGCTTGGAACCGCTCCACAATGAGCAGTTCTTC.

This clonotype showed up just a few times. This chain uses TRBV7-6 with TRBJ1-5, with no clear D. Germline CDR1 is SGHVS and CDR2 is FNYEAQ. V dropped 1 base and J dropped 2 bases, with 9 bases sitting between them. The CDR3 loop spans 15 amino acids. The CDR3 is CASSLGGLGNQPQHF. In nucleotides, the CDR3 is TGTGCCAGCAGCTTAGGTGGCTTGGGCAATCAGCCCCAGCATTTT.

This clonotype was recorded many times. This chain joins TRBV6-5 and TRBJ1-2; the D gene is possibly TRBD1 (5 bases). The germline CDR1 and CDR2 sequences are MNHEY and SVGAGI. CDR3 length: 14 residues. V was trimmed by 6 bases and J by 5 bases, leaving 16 bases between them. The CDR3 region is CASSPGTTGYGYTF. DNA for the CDR3: TGTGCCAGCAGCCCCGGGACTACGGGGTATGGCTACACCTTC.

This clonotype occurred a few times. The junction and the germline gene differ at one end; a read error may be behind it. The gene calls are TRBV20-1 and TRBJ2-2, with D possibly matching TRBD2 (6 bases). Germline lookup yields CDR1 DFQATT and CDR2 SNEGSKA (reference sequence). This CDR3 contains 14 residues. The CDR3 nucleotides are TGCAGTGCTAGACTACGGGGGACGAACACCGGGGAGCTGTTT. Its translation: CSARLRGTNTGELF.

The V call is TRBV5-8, the J call TRBJ1-2; 9 bases match TRBD1. The CDR3 totals 14 residues. With 5 bases clipped from V and 4 bases from J, the junction kept 6 bases outside the gene matches. The V gene's germline CDR1 is SGHTS and CDR2 YDEGEE. The CDR3 region is CASSIRQGGYGYTF. CDR3 sequence (DNA): TGTGCCAGCAGTATACGACAGGGGGGCTATGGCTACACCTTC.

Here the CDR3 DNA reads TGTGCCAGCAGTTTTGAGGGAACGGGGTATGGCTACACCTTC. This codes for CASSFEGTGYGYTF. The gene calls are TRBV28 and TRBJ1-2; D ambiguous. V lost 3 bases, J lost 5 bases, and 13 bases lay in between. The germline gives CDR1 MDHEN, CDR2 SYDVKM. The CDR3 is 14 residues long.

This chain uses TRBV5-6 with TRBJ1-4; D remains ambiguous. Germline V gene data show CDR1 as SGHDT and CDR2 as YYEEEE. Trimming took 0 bases from V and 6 from J, leaving 9 bases between them. The CDR3 covers 14 residues. The CDR3 DNA follows: TGTGCCAGCAGCTTGGCCACGGACGATGAAAAACTGTTTTTT. Encoded protein: CASSLATDDEKLFF.